The 9 T cell receptor beta chains given below trace back to one sample, sequenced in a study of T-cell memory formation after mild COVID-19. Via MiXCR, TCRdb re-called the 5' RACE reads, giving one row per CDR3 protein. The repertoire has roughly 310,000 distinct CDR3 sequences, roughly 15% of them found once; the top ten carry roughly 23%. The sample taken for sequencing was PBMCs or a T cell subset sorted from them (not recorded which). These receptors were taken from a man between 18 and 35 years old who had mild COVID-19 (a few samples of this study predate the infection). Cell type and time point are not known.

This clonotype was detected ten times or more. This chain connects TRBV3-1 to TRBJ2-7; 8 bases match TRBD2. From germline, CDR1 is LGHDT and CDR2 YNNKEL (reference sequence). This CDR3 is 16 amino acids long. After removal of 0 bases from V and 2 bases from J, the junction contained 6 bases not matched to a gene. The CDR3 DNA follows: TGTGCCAGCAGCCAAGATTTCGGGGGGGCAACCTACGAGCAGTACTTC. This gives the protein CASSQDFGGATYEQYF.

This clonotype was seen repeatedly, ten times or more. The chain recombines TRBV29-1 with TRBJ1-1; 8 nucleotides align to TRBD1. J gave up 11 bases and V 6 bases, and 11 bases lay outside the gene matches. Germline V lookup: CDR1 SQVTM, CDR2 ANQGSEA. This CDR3 region has 12 residues. The CDR3 bases are TGCAGCGTCGACGATCAGGGGGCCTGGGCTTTCTTT. Translated: CSVDDQGAWAFF.

The V gene is TRBV12-3 or TRBV12-4, the J gene TRBJ2-2; D ambiguous. The CDR3 is made up of 13 amino acids. The V end lost 9 bases, the J end lost 6 bases, and 14 bases lay between the germline ends. CDR3 in amino acids: CARSTGRAGELFF. DNA for the CDR3: TGTGCCAGAAGTACGGGCCGAGCCGGGGAGCTGTTTTTT.

This chain connects TRBV30 to TRBJ2-1; 10 positions match TRBD2. This CDR3 contains 15 residues. Germline assignment: CDR1 GTSNPN and CDR2 SVGIG (reference sequence). After removal of 0 bases from V and 7 bases from J, the junction contained 6 bases not matched to a gene. The CDR3 DNA follows: TGTGCCTGGAGTGTACCAGCGGGGGGGCGGAATGAGCAGTTCTTC. Amino acids: CAWSVPAGGRNEQFF.

This sequence joins TRBV2 and TRBJ2-7; D gene ambiguous. From germline, CDR1 is SNHLY and CDR2 FYNNEI. This CDR3 has 11 residues. V dropped 4 bases and J dropped 4 bases, with 5 bases sitting between them. The CDR3 reads CASSAGYEQYV. The CDR3 nucleotides are TGTGCCAGCAGTGCTGGATACGAGCAGTACGTC.

The chain links TRBV4-3 to TRBJ2-1; no clear D gene. The CDR3 covers 16 residues. Germline values: CDR1 LGHNA, CDR2 YSLEER. Trimming cost V 0 bases and J 2 bases, with 11 bases left between them. Written as DNA, the CDR3 is TGCGCCAGCAGCCAAGAGGTGACGGTCCCCTACAATGAGCAGTTCTTC. It is translated as CASSQEVTVPYNEQFF.

This clonotype has a handful of counts. The J gene is TRBJ1-4, the V gene TRBV7-9; 9 positions agree with TRBD1. The CDR3 totals 15 residues. The ends lost 5 bases at V and 6 bases at J; junction bases unmatched: 7. Germline CDR1 and CDR2: SEHNR and FQNEAQ (reference sequence). CDR3 sequence reads: CASSRPGQGHEKLFF. In nucleotides, the CDR3 is TGTGCCAGCAGCCGTCCGGGACAGGGTCATGAAAAACTGTTTTTT.

The genes are TRBV5-1 and TRBJ1-1; D perhaps matches TRBD1 (6 bases). Germline values: CDR1 SGHRS, CDR2 YFSETQ. Between the trimmed V and J ends, which lost 4 bases and 0 bases, there was a span of 13 bases. The length of the CDR3 is 15 residues. The CDR3: CASSRNRELNTEAFF. The CDR3 DNA reads TGCGCCAGCAGCAGGAACAGGGAATTGAACACTGAAGCTTTCTTT.

This clonotype was seen only a few times. The genes are TRBV6-5 and TRBJ2-1; no clear D gene. This CDR3 is 12 amino acids long. The germline V gene has CDR1 MNHEY and CDR2 SVGAGI. V dropped 6 bases and J dropped 8 bases, with 11 bases sitting between them. The chain's CDR3 is CASSALSDEQFF. For the CDR3, the DNA is TGTGCCAGCAGCGCATTATCGGATGAGCAGTTCTTC.